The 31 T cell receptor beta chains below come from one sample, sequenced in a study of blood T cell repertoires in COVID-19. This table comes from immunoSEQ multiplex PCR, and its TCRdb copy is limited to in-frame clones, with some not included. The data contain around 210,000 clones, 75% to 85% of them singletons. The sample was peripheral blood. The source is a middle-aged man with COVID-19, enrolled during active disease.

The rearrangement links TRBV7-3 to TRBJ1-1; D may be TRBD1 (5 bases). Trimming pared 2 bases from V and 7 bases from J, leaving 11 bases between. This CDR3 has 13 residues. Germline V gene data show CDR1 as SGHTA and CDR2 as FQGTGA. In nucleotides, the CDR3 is TGTGCCAGCAGCTTATGGGCAGGGATTGAAGCTTTCTTT. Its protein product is CASSLWAGIEAFF.

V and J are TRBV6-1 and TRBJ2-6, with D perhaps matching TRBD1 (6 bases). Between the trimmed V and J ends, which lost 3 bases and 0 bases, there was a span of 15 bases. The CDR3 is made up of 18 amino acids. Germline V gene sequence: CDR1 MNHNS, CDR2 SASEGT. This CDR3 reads CASSDLGTPVSGANVLTF. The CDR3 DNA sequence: TGTGCCAGCAGTGACCTGGGGACACCCGTCTCTGGGGCCAACGTCCTGACTTTC.

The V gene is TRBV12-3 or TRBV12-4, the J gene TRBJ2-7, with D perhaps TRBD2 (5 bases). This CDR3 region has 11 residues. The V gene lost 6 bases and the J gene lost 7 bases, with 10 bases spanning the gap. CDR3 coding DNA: TGTGCCAGCAGGCGGGCTTTGGAGCAGTACTTC. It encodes CASRRALEQYF.

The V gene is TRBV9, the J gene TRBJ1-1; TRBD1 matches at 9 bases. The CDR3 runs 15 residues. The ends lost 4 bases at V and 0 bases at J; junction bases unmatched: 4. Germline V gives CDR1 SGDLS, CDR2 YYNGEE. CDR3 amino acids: CASSIDRGMNTEAFF. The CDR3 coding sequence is TGTGCCAGCAGCATTGACAGGGGGATGAACACTGAAGCTTTCTTT.

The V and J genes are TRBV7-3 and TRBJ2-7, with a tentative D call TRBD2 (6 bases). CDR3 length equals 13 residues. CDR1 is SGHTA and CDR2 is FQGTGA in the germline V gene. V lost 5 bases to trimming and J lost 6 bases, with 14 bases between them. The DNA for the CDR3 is TGTGCCAGCAGCCTACTGGGAGGCGGCGAGCAGTACTTC. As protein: CASSLLGGGEQYF.

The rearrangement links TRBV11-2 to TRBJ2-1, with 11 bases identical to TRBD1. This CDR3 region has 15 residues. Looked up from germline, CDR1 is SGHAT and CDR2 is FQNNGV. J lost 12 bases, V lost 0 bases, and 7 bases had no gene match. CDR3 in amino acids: CASSLERTGGLWQFF. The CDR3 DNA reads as TGTGCCAGCAGCTTAGAGCGGACAGGGGGCCTGTGGCAGTTCTTC.

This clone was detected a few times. The CDR3 protein is CASSQEWSGPNTGELFF. CDR3 sequence (DNA): TGTGCCAGCAGCCAAGAATGGAGCGGGCCGAACACCGGGGAGCTGTTTTTT. The rearrangement links TRBV4-2 to TRBJ2-2; tentative D call: TRBD2 (6 bases). The CDR3 has 17 amino acids. V was shortened by 0 bases and J by 0 bases, with 11 bases between the two germline ends. Germline V gene lookup returns CDR1 LGHNA and CDR2 YNFKEQ.

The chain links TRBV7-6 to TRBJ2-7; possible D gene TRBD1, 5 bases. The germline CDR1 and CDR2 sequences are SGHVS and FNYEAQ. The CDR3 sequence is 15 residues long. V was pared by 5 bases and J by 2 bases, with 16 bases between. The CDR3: CASSPLKGKTYEQYF. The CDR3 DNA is TGTGCCAGCAGCCCTCTTAAGGGGAAGACCTACGAGCAGTACTTC.

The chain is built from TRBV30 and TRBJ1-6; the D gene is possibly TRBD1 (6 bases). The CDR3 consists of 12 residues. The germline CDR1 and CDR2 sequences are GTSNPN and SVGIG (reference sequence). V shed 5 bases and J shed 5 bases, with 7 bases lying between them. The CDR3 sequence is CAWGQNNSPLHF. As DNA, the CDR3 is TGTGCCTGGGGACAGAATAATTCACCCCTCCACTTT.

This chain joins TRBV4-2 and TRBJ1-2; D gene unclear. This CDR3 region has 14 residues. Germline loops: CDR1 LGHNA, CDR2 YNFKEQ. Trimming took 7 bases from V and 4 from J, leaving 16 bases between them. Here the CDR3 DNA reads TGTGCCAGCAACCCCGGGGAGCGGGGCTATGGCTACACCTTC. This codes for CASNPGERGYGYTF.

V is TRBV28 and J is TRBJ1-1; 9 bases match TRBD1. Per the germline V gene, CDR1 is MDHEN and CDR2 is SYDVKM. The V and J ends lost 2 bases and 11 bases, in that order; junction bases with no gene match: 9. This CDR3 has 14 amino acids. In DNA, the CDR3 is TGTGCCAGCAGTTTAAAAGGGACAGGGATCAAGGCTTTCTTT. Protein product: CASSLKGTGIKAFF. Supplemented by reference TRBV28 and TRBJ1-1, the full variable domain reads DVKVTQSSRYLVKRTGEKVFLECVQDMDHENMFWYRQDPGLGLRLIYFSYDVKMKEKGDIPEGYSVSREKKERFSLILESASTNQTSMYLCASSLKGTGIKAFFGQGTRLTVV.

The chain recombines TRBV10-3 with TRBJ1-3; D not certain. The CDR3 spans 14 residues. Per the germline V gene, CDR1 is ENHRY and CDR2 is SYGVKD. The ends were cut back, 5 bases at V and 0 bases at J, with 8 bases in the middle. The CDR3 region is CAISPGVSGNTIYF. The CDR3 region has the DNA TGTGCCATCAGTCCCGGGGTCTCTGGAAACACCATATATTTT.

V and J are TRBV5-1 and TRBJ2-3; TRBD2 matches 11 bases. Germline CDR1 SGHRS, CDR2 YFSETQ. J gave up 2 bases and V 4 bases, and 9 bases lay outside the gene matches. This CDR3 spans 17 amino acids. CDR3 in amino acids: CASSKSSGGANTDTQYF. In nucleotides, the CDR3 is TGCGCCAGCAGCAAGAGTAGCGGGGGGGCAAACACAGATACGCAGTATTTT.

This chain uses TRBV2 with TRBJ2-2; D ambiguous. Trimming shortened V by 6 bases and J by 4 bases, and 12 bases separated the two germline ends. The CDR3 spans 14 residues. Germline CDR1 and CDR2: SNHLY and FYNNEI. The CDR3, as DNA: TGTGCCAGCAGCGGTCGGGTCGCCACCGGGGAGCTGTTTTTT. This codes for CASSGRVATGELFF.

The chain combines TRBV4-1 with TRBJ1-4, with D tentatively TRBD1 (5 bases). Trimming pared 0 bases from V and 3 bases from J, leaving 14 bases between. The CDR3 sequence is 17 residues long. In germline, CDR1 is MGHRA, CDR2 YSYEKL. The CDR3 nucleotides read TGCGCCAGCAGCCAAGATCCCCCCGCGGGGGCTAATGAAAAACTGTTTTTT. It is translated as CASSQDPPAGANEKLFF.

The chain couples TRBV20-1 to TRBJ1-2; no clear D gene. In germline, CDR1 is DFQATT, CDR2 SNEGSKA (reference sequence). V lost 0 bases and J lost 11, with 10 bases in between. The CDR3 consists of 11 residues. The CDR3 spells CSAREPGGYTF. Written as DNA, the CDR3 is TGCAGTGCTAGAGAGCCGGGAGGGTACACCTTC.

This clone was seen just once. The CDR3 protein is CASSYTPNGNSYEQYF. The CDR3 DNA sequence: TGTGCCAGCAGTTACACCCCTAACGGGAATTCCTACGAGCAGTACTTC. The chain links TRBV6-5 to TRBJ2-7; perhaps TRBD2 as D (5 bases). CDR3 length equals 16 residues. The germline V and J ends were trimmed by 2 bases and 1 base, with 15 bases remaining between them. Germline CDR1 reads MNHEY; CDR2 reads SVGAGI.

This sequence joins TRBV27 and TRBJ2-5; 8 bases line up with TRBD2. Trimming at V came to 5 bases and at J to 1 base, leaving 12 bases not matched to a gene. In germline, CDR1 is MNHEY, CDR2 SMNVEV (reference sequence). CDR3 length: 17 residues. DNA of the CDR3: TGTGCCAGCAGTACCCCTTCCGGGACTAGGTCCCAAGAGACCCAGTACTTC. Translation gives CASSTPSGTRSQETQYF.

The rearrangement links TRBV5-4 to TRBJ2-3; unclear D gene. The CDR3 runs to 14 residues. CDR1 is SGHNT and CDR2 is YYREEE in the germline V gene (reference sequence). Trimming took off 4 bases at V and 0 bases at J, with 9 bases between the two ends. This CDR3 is CASSDRGSTDTQYF. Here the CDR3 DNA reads TGTGCCAGCAGCGATCGCGGCAGCACAGATACGCAGTATTTT.

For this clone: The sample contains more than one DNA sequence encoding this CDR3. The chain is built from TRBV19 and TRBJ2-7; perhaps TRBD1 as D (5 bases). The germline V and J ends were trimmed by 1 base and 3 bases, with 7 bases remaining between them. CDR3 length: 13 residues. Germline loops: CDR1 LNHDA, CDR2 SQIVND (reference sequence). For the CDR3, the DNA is TGTGCCAGTAGTATAGGGCAGGGCTACGAGCAGTACTTC. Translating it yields CASSIGQGYEQYF.

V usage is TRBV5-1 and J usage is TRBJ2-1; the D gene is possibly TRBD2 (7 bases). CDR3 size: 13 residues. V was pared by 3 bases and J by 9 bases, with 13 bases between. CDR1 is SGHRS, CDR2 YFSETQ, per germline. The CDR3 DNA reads TGCGCCAGCAGCTCCGGGGGGCAGTCTGAGCAGTTCTTC. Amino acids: CASSSGGQSEQFF.

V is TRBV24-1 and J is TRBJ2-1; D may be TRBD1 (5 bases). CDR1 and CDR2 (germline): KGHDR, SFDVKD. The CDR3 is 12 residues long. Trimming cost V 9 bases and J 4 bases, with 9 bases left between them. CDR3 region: CATSRQYNEQFF. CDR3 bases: TGTGCCACCTCAAGACAGTACAATGAGCAGTTCTTC.

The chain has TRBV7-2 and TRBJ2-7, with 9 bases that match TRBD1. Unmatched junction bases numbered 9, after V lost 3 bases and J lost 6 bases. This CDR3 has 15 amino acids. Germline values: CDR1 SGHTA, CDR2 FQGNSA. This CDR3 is CASSFTGTGQVEQYF. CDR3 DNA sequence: TGTGCCAGCAGCTTTACCGGGACAGGGCAGGTCGAGCAGTACTTC. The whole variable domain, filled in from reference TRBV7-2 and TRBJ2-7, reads GAGVSQSPSNKVTEKGKDVELRCDPISGHTALYWYRQSLGQGLEFLIYFQGNSAPDKSGLPSDRFSAERTGGSVSTLTIQRTQQEDSAVYLCASSFTGTGQVEQYFGPGTRLTVT.

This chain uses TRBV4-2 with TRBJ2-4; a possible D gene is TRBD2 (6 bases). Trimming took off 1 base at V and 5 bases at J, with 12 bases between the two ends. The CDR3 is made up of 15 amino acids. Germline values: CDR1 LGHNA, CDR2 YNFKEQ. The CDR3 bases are TGTGCCAGCAGCCAAGCCGACGGGGGTGAAAACATTCAGTACTTC. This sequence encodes CASSQADGGENIQYF.

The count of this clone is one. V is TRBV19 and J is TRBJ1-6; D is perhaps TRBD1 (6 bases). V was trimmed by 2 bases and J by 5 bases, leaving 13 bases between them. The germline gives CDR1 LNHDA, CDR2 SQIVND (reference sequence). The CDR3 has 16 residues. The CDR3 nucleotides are TGTGCCAGTAGTATATCCATAGGGGACAATAATTCACCCCTCCACTTT. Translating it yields CASSISIGDNNSPLHF.

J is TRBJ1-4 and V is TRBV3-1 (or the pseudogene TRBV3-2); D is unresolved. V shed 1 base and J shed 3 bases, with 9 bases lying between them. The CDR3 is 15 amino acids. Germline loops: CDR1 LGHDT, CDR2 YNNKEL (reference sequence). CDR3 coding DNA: TGTGCCAGCAGCCAAGTGAGGGCTCCTAATGAAAAACTGTTTTTT. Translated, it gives CASSQVRAPNEKLFF.

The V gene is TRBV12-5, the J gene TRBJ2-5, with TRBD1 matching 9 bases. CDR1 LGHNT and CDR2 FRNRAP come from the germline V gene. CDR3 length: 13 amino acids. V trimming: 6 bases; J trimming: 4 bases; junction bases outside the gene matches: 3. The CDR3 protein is CASGLDRGETQYF. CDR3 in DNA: TGTGCTAGTGGCCTGGACAGGGGAGAGACCCAGTACTTC.

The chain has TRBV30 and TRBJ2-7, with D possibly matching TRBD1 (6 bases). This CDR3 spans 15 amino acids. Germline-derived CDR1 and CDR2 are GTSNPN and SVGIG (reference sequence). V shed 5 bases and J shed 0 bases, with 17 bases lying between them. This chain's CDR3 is CAWGGISESSYEQYF. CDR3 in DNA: TGTGCCTGGGGGGGCATCAGTGAAAGCTCCTACGAGCAGTACTTC.

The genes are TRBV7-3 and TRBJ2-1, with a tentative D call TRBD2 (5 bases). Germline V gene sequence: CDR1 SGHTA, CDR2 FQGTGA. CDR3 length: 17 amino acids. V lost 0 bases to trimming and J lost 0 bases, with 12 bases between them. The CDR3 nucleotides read TGTGCCAGCAGCTTAACTTATACGGGGAGCTCCTACAATGAGCAGTTCTTC. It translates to CASSLTYTGSSYNEQFF.

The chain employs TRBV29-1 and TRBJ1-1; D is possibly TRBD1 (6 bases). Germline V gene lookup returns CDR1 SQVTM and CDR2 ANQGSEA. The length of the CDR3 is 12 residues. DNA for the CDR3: TGCAGTGGCAGGGGAGTGAACACTGAAGCTTTCTTT. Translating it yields CSGRGVNTEAFF.

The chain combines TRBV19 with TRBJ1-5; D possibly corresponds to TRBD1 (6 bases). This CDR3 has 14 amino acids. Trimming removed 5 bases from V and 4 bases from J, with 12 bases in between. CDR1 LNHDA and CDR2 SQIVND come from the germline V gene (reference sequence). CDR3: CASSQQGGNQPQHF. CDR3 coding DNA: TGTGCCAGTAGTCAACAGGGTGGTAATCAGCCCCAGCATTTT. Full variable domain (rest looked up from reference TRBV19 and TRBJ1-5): DGGITQSPKYLFRKEGQNVTLSCEQNLNHDAMYWYRQDPGQGLRLIYYSQIVNDFQKGDIAEGYSVSREKKESFPLTVTSAQKNPTAFYLCASSQQGGNQPQHFGDGTRLSIL.